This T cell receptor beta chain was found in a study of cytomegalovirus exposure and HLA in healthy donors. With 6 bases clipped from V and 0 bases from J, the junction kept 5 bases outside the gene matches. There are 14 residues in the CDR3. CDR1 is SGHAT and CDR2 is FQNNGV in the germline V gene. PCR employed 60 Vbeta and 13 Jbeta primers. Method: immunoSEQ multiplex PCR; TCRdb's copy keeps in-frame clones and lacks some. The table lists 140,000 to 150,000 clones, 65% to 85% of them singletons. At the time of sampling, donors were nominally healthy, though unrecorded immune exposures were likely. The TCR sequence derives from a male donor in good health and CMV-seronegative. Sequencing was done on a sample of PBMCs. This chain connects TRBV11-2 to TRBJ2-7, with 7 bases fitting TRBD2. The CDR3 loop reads CASSRDYISYEQYF. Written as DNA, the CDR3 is TGTGCCAGCAGTCGGGACTACATCTCCTACGAGCAGTACTTC.